The present T cell receptor (beta chain) was sequenced within a study of cytomegalovirus exposure and HLA in healthy donors. Study-level background: The Caucasian-associated ancestry cluster contained about 80% of the approximately 390 genotyped donors.

Primers: 60 Vbeta forward and 13 Jbeta reverse. Assay used: immunoSEQ multiplex PCR; TCRdb lists only in-frame clones, some missing. The listing contains around 70,000 clones. Trimming took 3 bases from V and 6 from J, leaving 17 bases between them. The CDR3 loop spans 16 amino acids. Germline CDR1 is SGHTA and CDR2 is FQGNSA. This sequence originates from a female donor in good health and CMV-seropositive. Source material: PBMCs. V usage is TRBV7-2 and J usage is TRBJ2-2; possibly TRBD1 for D (5 bases). The CDR3 bases are TGTGCCAGCAGCTTCCAGCTAGGGGCTGTAGCCGGGGAGCTGTTTTTT. Its translation: CASSFQLGAVAGELFF.